The 10 T cell receptor beta chains reported below all come from one sample, sequenced in a study of control samples from healthy donors and cancer patients. Only in-frame clones appear in the TCRdb table, and some are missing; sequencing was by immunoSEQ multiplex PCR. This sample has around 130,000 clones, with 80% to 95% found just once. The sample taken for sequencing was blood. These TCRs come from a young man in good health.

This clone was picked up many times. This chain uses TRBV7-2 with TRBJ1-5, with 9 bases fitting TRBD1. Germline trimming cut 2 bases from V and 2 bases from J; bases unmatched to any gene: 1. Germline CDR1 and CDR2: SGHTA and FQGNSA. The CDR3 covers 15 residues. DNA for the CDR3: TGTGCCAGCAGCTTACGACAGGGGGGCAATCAGCCCCAGCATTTT. It specifies CASSLRQGGNQPQHF.

This rearrangement joins TRBV28 to TRBJ1-1; perhaps TRBD1 as D (6 bases). The V end lost 6 bases, the J end lost 6 bases, and 20 bases lay between the germline ends. The germline V gene has CDR1 MDHEN and CDR2 SYDVKM. The CDR3 is made up of 15 amino acids. CDR3 DNA: TGTGCCAGCAGGACCCTCCTAGGGGGTTATCCTGAAGCTTTCTTT. Protein product: CASRTLLGGYPEAFF. Combining the CDR3 with reference TRBV28 and TRBJ1-1 gives the whole variable domain DVKVTQSSRYLVKRTGEKVFLECVQDMDHENMFWYRQDPGLGLRLIYFSYDVKMKEKGDIPEGYSVSREKKERFSLILESASTNQTSMYLCASRTLLGGYPEAFFGQGTRLTVV.

This clone was detected once. The chain has TRBV28 and TRBJ2-3; D gene unclear. Trimming removed 2 bases from V and 1 base from J, with 7 bases in between. Germline CDR1 and CDR2: MDHEN and SYDVKM. The CDR3 covers 14 residues. The CDR3 is CASSLAARTDTQYF. The CDR3 DNA reads as TGTGCCAGCAGTTTAGCGGCCCGCACAGATACGCAGTATTTT.

The chain links TRBV7-2 to TRBJ1-2; no definite D call. Trimming shortened V by 2 bases and J by 8 bases, and 12 bases separated the two germline ends. There are 13 residues in the CDR3. Germline V gene lookup returns CDR1 SGHTA and CDR2 FQGNSA. Here the CDR3 DNA reads TGTGCCAGCAGCTTAAGCGACCAATGGGGCTACACCTTC. It yields the protein CASSLSDQWGYTF.

V gene TRBV10-3 combines with J gene TRBJ2-1, with D perhaps given as TRBD1 or TRBD2 (5 bases each). The CDR3 runs 13 residues. Per germline, CDR1 ENHRY and CDR2 SYGVKD. The V gene lost 5 bases and the J gene lost 6 bases, with 11 bases spanning the gap. Written as DNA, the CDR3 is TGTGCCATCAGTCCCCCCGGGGCCAATGAGCAGTTCTTC. Its translation: CAISPPGANEQFF.

The gene calls are TRBV10-1 and TRBJ2-3; D not certain. CDR1 WNHNN and CDR2 SYGVQD come from the germline V gene (reference sequence). V was shortened by 6 bases and J by 1 base, with 5 bases between the two germline ends. The CDR3 has 12 amino acids. Here the CDR3 reads CASRRGTDTQYF. CDR3 coding DNA: TGCGCCAGCAGAAGGGGCACAGATACGCAGTATTTT.

The gene calls are TRBV5-6 and TRBJ1-1, with 8 bases that match TRBD1. The length of the CDR3 is 15 residues. Germline V gives CDR1 SGHDT, CDR2 YYEEEE. After removal of 4 bases from V and 5 bases from J, the junction contained 10 bases not matched to a gene. The CDR3 nucleotides are TGTGCCAGCAGCAAGACCGGACAGGGTCGTACTGAAGCTTTCTTT. Translated: CASSKTGQGRTEAFF.

The V gene is TRBV12-3 or TRBV12-4, the J gene TRBJ2-7; D call uncertain. The V end lost 3 bases, the J end lost 2 bases, and 8 bases lay between the germline ends. The CDR3 is 13 residues long. This chain's CDR3 is CASSFFPAYEQYV. In DNA, the CDR3 is TGTGCCAGCAGTTTTTTCCCCGCCTACGAGCAGTACGTC.

The gene calls are TRBV6-4 and TRBJ2-1; 9 bases match TRBD2. The CDR3 is 16 amino acids. Germline-derived CDR1 and CDR2 are MRHNA and SNTAGT. V shed 4 bases and J 3 bases; nucleotides not matched to a gene: 7. The CDR3 DNA follows: TGTGCCAGCAGTGTTGGCCCTAGCGGGATCTACAATGAGCAGTTCTTC. This translates into CASSVGPSGIYNEQFF.

This clone was recorded only once. The chain employs TRBV3-1 (or the pseudogene TRBV3-2) and TRBJ2-1; 8 nucleotides agree with TRBD2. The ends lost 1 base at V and 5 bases at J; junction bases unmatched: 4. The germline gives CDR1 LGHDT, CDR2 YNNKEL (reference sequence). This CDR3 contains 15 residues. CDR3 in amino acids: CASSQGSSGNNEQFF. In DNA form, the CDR3 reads TGTGCCAGCAGCCAAGGGAGTAGCGGGAACAATGAGCAGTTCTTC.